This T cell receptor beta chain was documented in a study of T cells in Graves' hyperthyroidism and ophthalmopathy (dated by TCRdb to the late 2010s). Regarding the study in general: Peripheral blood samples were taken at the time of initial diagnosis, prior to any treatment. TCR V-J signatures able to tell the groups apart were searched for in a discovery cohort of some 97 patients, of whom more than 40 had Graves' ophthalmopathy and around 57 had stable Graves' hyperthyroidism. After sampling, hyperthyroidism patients received methimazole starting at 30 mg daily, and ophthalmopathy patients received high-dose intravenous methylprednisolone. In about 6 Graves' hyperthyroidism patients, the study also compared T-cell repertoires from thyroid tissue with T-cell repertoires from blood. An independent validation cohort of about 20 hyperthyroidism patients and some 15 patients who later progressed to ophthalmopathy tested prospective prediction of ophthalmopathy. The paper describes TCR Vbeta CDR3 sequencing of 135 peripheral blood samples, made up of some 40 ophthalmopathy patients, around 73 hyperthyroidism patients and approximately 17 progressor patients. The 80 to 100 discovery patients were randomly divided into training and test sets at a 7:3 ratio.

Sequences KGHSH (CDR1) and LQKENI (CDR2) are obtained from the germline V gene. From the cysteine through the phenylalanine, the CDR3 covers 18 amino acids. Left in the record is the CDR3 DNA by itself, 54 bases read in frame from the first base. At the junction V is shortened by 3 bases and J by 2 bases; bases outside the gene matches: 12. This clonotype was counted only a few times. Its antigen is unknown. Base-call qualities are not available, and no considerably larger clone is one nucleotide away. TCR beta CDR3 regions were amplified from RNA transcripts. For the first round of RT-PCR on the TCR CDR3, the HTBI primer set was used together with the Qiagen OneStep RT-PCR kit. Libraries were constructed in a second round of multiplex PCR, after which size selection and purification were performed. Paired-end sequencing of the libraries was performed with 100 bp reads on an Illumina HiSeq2000. Per the authors' processing: Raw data were processed with SOAPnuke, discarding reads with adapters, uncalled bases, mean Phred below 15, or no exact constant-primer or identifier match. COPE v1.2.5 was used to merge high-quality paired reads, and clonotypes were defined as unique nucleotide sequences. MiTCR v1.1 was used to align clonotypes to the IMGT TRBV, TRBD and TRBJ reference segments. Analysis was restricted to V-J combinations with a frequency above 0.0001, which covered roughly 99% of repertoires. The TCS score was defined as F50 (clonal expansion) divided by E x V (chaos), with BLOSUM62-based TCRdist calculated between CDR3 peptides within each V-J. Welch's t-statistics and random forest reduced around 520 V-J features to roughly 13, which were used in a naive Bayes classifier (R e1071). In TCRdb, the public reads were trimmed at Q25 with fastp and aligned with MiXCR, with productive beta chains retained. Duplicate CDR3 protein sequences are folded into a single record with the most common DNA and genes. These V and J calls derive from TCRdb rather than the authors' analysis. Counted in this sample were about 360,000 distinct CDR3 sequences; approximately 13% of them appeared once. The ten largest clones add up to less than 10% of the sample.

Stable Graves' hyperthyroidism was defined as the absence of progression to ophthalmopathy over 18 months of follow-up. The hyperthyroidism patients were between 18 and 65 years old and newly diagnosed, with a disease duration of less than 2 months. The study excluded patients with uncontrolled infections, other autoimmune diseases, pregnancy or lactation. Clinical symptoms, serum thyroxine and TRAb, thyroid ultrasound, and orbital computed tomography formed the basis for the diagnoses. PBMCs were separated from approximately 10 ml of fresh peripheral blood using Ficoll-Paque density gradient centrifugation. Trizol reagent was used to extract total RNA, and RNA quality was then checked on an Agilent 2100 Bioanalyzer. On the study overall, not on this receptor specifically: In validation, the model predicted progression to ophthalmopathy a median of 6.5 months before onset, with over 60% sensitivity and almost 75% specificity. Blood samples also contained most of the expanded thyroid clonotypes (frequency above 0.001), which suggests that blood repertoires may reflect thyroid immune responses. Sample size was not statistically predetermined, and investigators were not blinded to group allocation. A model built on a 13 V-J signature distinguished ophthalmopathy from stable hyperthyroidism, reaching 85% to 90% sensitivity and about 81% specificity in cross-validation and 80%/75% in testing.

Recombination joined TRBV18 with TRBJ2-1, with 8 bases in between that match TRBD2. Sequenced: blood. The TCR comes from a young woman with Graves' hyperthyroidism. For the CDR3, the sequence is CASSPLTPGLAAYNEQFF. Read as DNA, the sequence is TGTGCCAGCTCACCCCTCACCCCTGGACTAGCAGCCTACAATGAGCAGTTCTTC.